Each of the 27 T cell receptor beta chains below was sequenced from the same sample in a study of CD8 T cells in ankylosing spondylitis. Each CDR3 protein is one row after TCRdb ran MiXCR on the 5' RACE reads. The table shows roughly 170,000 distinct CDR3 sequences, with roughly 10% occurring only once. The sequenced material came from blood, either unsorted or a sorted T cell fraction (not recorded which). Every receptor here comes from a female donor with ankylosing spondylitis or in good health (not recorded which).

This clonotype came up a few times. This rearrangement joins TRBV20-1 to TRBJ2-1, with D possibly being TRBD2 (5 bases). Germline CDR1 is DFQATT and CDR2 is SNEGSKA (reference sequence). The V end was cut by 0 bases, the J end by 9 bases, with 12 bases between. The CDR3 consists of 13 residues. Here the CDR3 reads CSAREAATGEQFF. As DNA, the CDR3 is TGCAGTGCTAGAGAAGCGGCCACGGGTGAGCAGTTCTTC.

The chain employs TRBV27 and TRBJ2-4; the D is unclear. V dropped 2 bases and J dropped 0 bases, with 8 bases sitting between them. Looked up from germline, CDR1 is MNHEY and CDR2 is SMNVEV (reference sequence). This CDR3 comprises 15 residues. The CDR3 reads CASSLIPPAKNIQYF. CDR3 coding DNA: TGTGCCAGCAGTTTAATCCCCCCAGCCAAAAACATTCAGTACTTC.

There are a few counts of this clonotype. V is TRBV21-1 and J is TRBJ2-7. TRBV21-1 is labeled a pseudogene. The CDR3 is 12 residues long. This CDR3 reads CASSQKPYEQYF. The CDR3 region has the DNA TGTGCCAGCAGTCAGAAACCCTACGAGCAGTACTTC.

This clonotype came up a few times. The gene calls are TRBV6-2 or TRBV6-3 and TRBJ1-3; 7 nucleotides agree with TRBD1. The germline V gene has CDR1 MNHEY and CDR2 SVGEGT. The CDR3 consists of 14 residues. The ends lost 6 bases at V and 4 bases at J; junction bases unmatched: 6. Here the CDR3 reads CASRETGTGNTIYF. CDR3 DNA: TGTGCCAGCAGAGAGACAGGGACCGGAAACACCATATATTTT.

The genes are TRBV9 and TRBJ2-1; D is uncertain. Germline assignment: CDR1 SGDLS and CDR2 YYNGEE. CDR3 size: 12 residues. The V gene lost 3 bases and the J gene lost 9 bases, with 10 bases spanning the gap. The chain's CDR3 is CASSGSRREQFF. CDR3 nucleotide sequence: TGTGCCAGCAGCGGATCGAGGCGTGAGCAGTTCTTC.

The gene calls are TRBV27 and TRBJ1-4; 7 nucleotides agree with TRBD1. Germline loops: CDR1 MNHEY, CDR2 SMNVEV (reference sequence). J was trimmed by 7 bases and V by 3 bases; bases with no gene match: 5. The CDR3 totals 14 residues. The CDR3 protein is CASSFVGGSEKLFF. As DNA, the CDR3 is TGTGCCAGCAGTTTCGTAGGGGGCAGTGAAAAACTGTTTTTT.

This chain links TRBV2 with TRBJ2-7; TRBD1 is a possible D gene (6 bases). Per germline, CDR1 SNHLY and CDR2 FYNNEI. The CDR3 consists of 15 residues. V lost 2 bases, J lost 3 bases, and 14 bases lay in between. CDR3 protein: CASSEPGDTYYEQYF. CDR3 nucleotides: TGTGCCAGCAGTGAACCAGGGGACACTTACTACGAGCAGTACTTC.

This clonotype was counted only a few times. The chain carries TRBV7-8 and TRBJ1-2, with D uncertain. The CDR3 has 17 residues. Germline CDR1 SGHVS, CDR2 FQNEAQ. Trimming took off 6 bases at V and 7 bases at J, with 27 bases between the two ends. The CDR3, as DNA: TGTGCCAGCAGGGCAGAAGGGTCGGTTGAGGCGAACCCTGGCTACACCTTC. Translating it yields CASRAEGSVEANPGYTF.

In its sample, this clonotype was seen many times. The CDR3: CASSPGTSGGSYEQYF. In DNA, the CDR3 is TGTGCCAGCAGTCCAGGGACTAGCGGAGGCTCCTACGAGCAGTACTTC. The V and J genes are TRBV27 and TRBJ2-7; 11 nucleotides line up with TRBD2. This CDR3 is 16 amino acids long. Germline assignment: CDR1 MNHEY and CDR2 SMNVEV (reference sequence). V lost 5 bases and J lost 0; bases outside the gene matches: 6.

This clonotype was observed many times. The chain employs TRBV27 and TRBJ1-2; D is uncertain. The CDR3 consists of 13 residues. Germline CDR1 is MNHEY and CDR2 is SMNVEV (reference sequence). With 8 bases removed from V and 2 bases from J, the gap between germline ends came to 12 bases. The CDR3 protein is CASGFNENYGYTF. Here the CDR3 DNA reads TGTGCCAGCGGGTTTAATGAAAACTATGGCTACACCTTC.

V gene TRBV7-3 combines with J gene TRBJ2-3; TRBD2 might be the D (6 bases). The germline gives CDR1 SGHTA, CDR2 FQGTGA. V was trimmed by 1 base and J by 6 bases, leaving 11 bases between them. This CDR3 region has 14 residues. Here the CDR3 reads CASSLSGGGDTQYF. In DNA, the CDR3 is TGTGCCAGCAGCTTAAGTGGGGGAGGCGATACGCAGTATTTT.

V usage is TRBV4-2 and J usage is TRBJ1-6; no clear D gene. Germline CDR1 and CDR2: LGHNA and YNFKEQ. Trimming pared 1 base from V and 0 bases from J, leaving 4 bases between. The CDR3 has 15 amino acids. DNA for the CDR3: TGTGCCAGCAGCCAAGGCGGCTCCTATAATTCACCCCTCCACTTT. Amino acid sequence: CASSQGGSYNSPLHF.

This clonotype was seen a handful of times. J is TRBJ2-7 and V is TRBV12-3 or TRBV12-4; D may be TRBD2 (7 bases). The CDR3 sequence is 14 residues long. V dropped 4 bases and J dropped 6 bases, with 16 bases sitting between them. The CDR3 region is CASSWGGRLSEQYF. The DNA for the CDR3 is TGTGCCAGCAGTTGGGGGGGGCGCCTAAGCGAGCAGTACTTC.

The sample holds a few counts of this clonotype. This chain uses TRBV30 with TRBJ1-5, with D hard to call. Germline CDR1 GTSNPN, CDR2 SVGIG (reference sequence). The CDR3 has 12 amino acids. V was cut by 5 bases and J by 7 bases, with 12 bases left in between. The CDR3 DNA follows: TGTGCCTGGGGTGGGCAAGGGCAGCCCCAGCATTTT. The encoded protein is CAWGGQGQPQHF.

The genes are TRBV28 and TRBJ1-1; a possible D gene is TRBD1 (6 bases). V lost 7 bases and J 5 bases, leaving 17 bases between the germline ends. Germline CDR1 and CDR2: MDHEN and SYDVKM. The CDR3 covers 14 residues. Here the CDR3 DNA reads TGTGCCAGCAATAAATTACAGGGTCTAACTGAAGCTTTCTTT. Encoded protein: CASNKLQGLTEAFF.

This clonotype appeared many times. This chain links TRBV29-1 with TRBJ2-7, with 7 bases identical to TRBD2. V lost 2 bases, J lost 4 bases, and 2 bases stayed unmatched. The CDR3 extends over 12 amino acids. Germline values: CDR1 SQVTM, CDR2 ANQGSEA. CDR3 region: CSVELAEYEQYF. CDR3 DNA sequence: TGCAGCGTTGAACTAGCGGAATACGAGCAGTACTTC.

This clonotype was found a few times. The rearrangement uses TRBV6-5 and TRBJ1-1; D is unclear. The CDR3 length is 13 residues. V lost 2 bases, J lost 2 bases, and 6 bases lay in between. Per germline, CDR1 MNHEY and CDR2 SVGAGI. For the CDR3, the DNA is TGTGCCAGCAGTTACGCGGGCAACACTGAAGCTTTCTTT. It translates to CASSYAGNTEAFF.

The chain has TRBV10-3 and TRBJ2-7, with D perhaps being TRBD1 or TRBD2 (6 bases each). V lost 3 bases and J lost 4, with 16 bases in between. The CDR3 runs 15 residues. Germline CDR1 and CDR2: ENHRY and SYGVKD. CDR3 DNA: TGTGCCATCAGTGAATCCCTTGCGGGACAATACGAGCAGTACTTC. Its protein is CAISESLAGQYEQYF.

This clonotype was observed a handful of times. The chain has TRBV4-3 and TRBJ2-3; TRBD2 matches at 11 bases. Germline V gene sequence: CDR1 LGHNA, CDR2 YSLEER. The V and J ends lost 4 bases and 2 bases, in that order; junction bases with no gene match: 5. The CDR3 length is 16 residues. CDR3 region: CASSPGLAEITDTQYF. The CDR3 coding sequence is TGCGCCAGCAGCCCGGGACTAGCGGAGATCACAGATACGCAGTATTTT.

The sample holds a few counts of this clonotype. The V gene is TRBV14, the J gene TRBJ2-1, with 7 bases identical to TRBD2. The germline CDR1 and CDR2 sequences are SGHDN and FVKESK. This CDR3 is 11 amino acids long. V lost 8 bases to trimming and J lost 9 bases; unmatched junction nucleotides: 4. This CDR3 reads CASGLGLEQFF. The DNA for the CDR3 is TGTGCCAGCGGACTAGGTCTTGAGCAGTTCTTC.

The chain is built from TRBV5-6 and TRBJ2-7; D is possibly TRBD1 or TRBD2 (5 bases each). V lost 4 bases and J lost 5, with 13 bases in between. This CDR3 comprises 13 residues. Germline V gene data show CDR1 as SGHDT and CDR2 as YYEEEE. CDR3 DNA sequence: TGTGCCAGCAGCCCCGGGACGCCCCACGAGCAGTACTTC. Translated, it gives CASSPGTPHEQYF. Based on the CDR3 plus reference TRBV5-6 and TRBJ2-7, the full variable domain is DAGVTQSPTHLIKTRGQQVTLRCSPKSGHDTVSWYQQALGQGPQFIFQYYEEEERQRGNFPDRFSGHQFPNYSSELNVNALLLGDSALYLCASSPGTPHEQYFGPGTRLTVT.

The chain recombines TRBV14 with TRBJ2-5, with D possibly TRBD2 on 5 matching bases. Germline CDR1 and CDR2: SGHDN and FVKESK. CDR3 length: 15 amino acids. V lost 0 bases, J lost 1 base, and 9 bases lay in between. CDR3 sequence reads: CASSQDTSGQETQYF. The CDR3 bases are TGTGCCAGCAGCCAAGACACGAGCGGCCAAGAGACCCAGTACTTC.

V usage is TRBV6-9 and J usage is TRBJ2-1; D is unclear. The germline V and J ends were trimmed by 0 bases and 1 base, with 4 bases remaining between them. The CDR3 runs to 14 residues. Germline lookup yields CDR1 MNHGY and CDR2 SVAAGI. The CDR3, as DNA: TGTGCCAGCAGTTATTCCGAATCCTACAATGAGCAGTTCTTC. Protein: CASSYSESYNEQFF.

This clonotype was counted at least ten times. The chain is built from TRBV18 and TRBJ2-5; D remains ambiguous. Trimming removed 4 bases at V and 7 bases at J, with 25 bases between. This CDR3 is built from 17 residues. The germline CDR1 and CDR2 sequences are KGHSH and LQKENI. The CDR3: CASSHKIKLDGSRTQYF. The CDR3 DNA is TGTGCCAGCTCACATAAAATAAAACTGGACGGATCCAGGACCCAGTACTTC.

This rearrangement joins TRBV11-2 to TRBJ2-3; D possibly uses TRBD1 or TRBD2 (5 bases each). CDR3 length: 18 amino acids. The germline V gene encodes CDR1 SGHAT and CDR2 FQNNGV. V was pared by 4 bases and J by 6 bases, with 26 bases between. CDR3 sequence: CASSSRVGLAGSWDTQYF. DNA of the CDR3: TGTGCCAGCAGCTCCCGAGTGGGTCTAGCAGGGTCATGGGATACGCAGTATTTT.

The chain employs TRBV5-4 and TRBJ2-1, with D tentatively TRBD2 (5 bases). The germline V gene has CDR1 SGHNT and CDR2 YYREEE (reference sequence). V lost 0 bases and J lost 10, with 20 bases in between. The CDR3 covers 16 residues. The CDR3 DNA is TGTGCCAGCAGCTTGGCCATTTCTCTGGCGGGCCGAGAGCAGTTCTTC. This encodes CASSLAISLAGREQFF.

This clonotype showed up just once. In nucleotides, the CDR3 is TGTGCCAGCAGCCCGGGACTAGCGGGAGGGCCAAATGAGCAGTTCTTC. Translation: CASSPGLAGGPNEQFF. The chain has TRBV13 and TRBJ2-1; 16 bases map to TRBD2. CDR3 length: 16 residues. Germline trimming cut 5 bases from V and 7 bases from J; bases unmatched to any gene: 5. Germline V gene data show CDR1 as PRHDT and CDR2 as FYEKMQ (reference sequence).